This TCR beta chain was captured in a study of shared clonotypes between healthy human individuals. Some clones are missing from TCRdb's copy, which holds only in-frame ones; the method was immunoSEQ multiplex PCR. Among over 1.4 million clones, roughly 96% were seen once, and the ten largest hold 1.2%. Germline V gene sequence: CDR1 MNHEY, CDR2 SMNVEV (reference sequence). V shed 4 bases and J 8 bases; nucleotides not matched to a gene: 17. This CDR3 is 17 amino acids long. The chain recombines TRBV27 with TRBJ1-2; 9 bases are a match to TRBD1. This clonotype was sampled from a man aged 30-40 years in good health. The sample taken for sequencing was naive CD4+ T cells sorted from blood. The subset denotes: CD45RA+ positively selected. The CDR3 region has the DNA TGTGCCAGCAGTTCTCGCCCGACTTGGGACAGGGTAGGAGGCTACACCTTC. Amino acid sequence: CASSSRPTWDRVGGYTF.